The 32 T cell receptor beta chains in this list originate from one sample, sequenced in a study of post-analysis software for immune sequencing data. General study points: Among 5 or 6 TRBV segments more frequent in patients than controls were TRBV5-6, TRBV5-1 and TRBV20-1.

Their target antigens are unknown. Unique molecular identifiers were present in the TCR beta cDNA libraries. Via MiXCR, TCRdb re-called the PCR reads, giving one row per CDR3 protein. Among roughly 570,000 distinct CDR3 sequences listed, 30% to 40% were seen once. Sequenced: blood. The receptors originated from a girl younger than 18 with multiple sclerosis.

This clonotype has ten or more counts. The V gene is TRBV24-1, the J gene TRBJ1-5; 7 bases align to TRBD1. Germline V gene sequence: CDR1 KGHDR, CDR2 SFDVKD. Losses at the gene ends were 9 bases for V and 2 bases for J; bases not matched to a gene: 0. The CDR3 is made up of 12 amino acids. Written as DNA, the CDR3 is TGTGCCACCGGGACAGGCAATCAGCCCCAGCATTTT. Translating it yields CATGTGNQPQHF.

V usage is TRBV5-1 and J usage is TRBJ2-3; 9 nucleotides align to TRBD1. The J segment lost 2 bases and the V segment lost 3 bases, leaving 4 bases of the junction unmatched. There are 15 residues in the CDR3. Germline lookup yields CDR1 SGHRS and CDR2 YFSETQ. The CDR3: CASSSTGGTTDTQYF. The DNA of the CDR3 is TGCGCCAGCAGCTCGACAGGGGGGACCACAGATACGCAGTATTTT.

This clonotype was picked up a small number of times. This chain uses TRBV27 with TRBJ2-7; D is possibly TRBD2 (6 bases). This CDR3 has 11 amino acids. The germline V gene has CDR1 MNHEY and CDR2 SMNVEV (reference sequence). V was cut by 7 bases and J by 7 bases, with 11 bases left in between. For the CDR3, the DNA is TGTGCCAGCATCGAAGGGAGGGAGCAGTACTTC. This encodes CASIEGREQYF.

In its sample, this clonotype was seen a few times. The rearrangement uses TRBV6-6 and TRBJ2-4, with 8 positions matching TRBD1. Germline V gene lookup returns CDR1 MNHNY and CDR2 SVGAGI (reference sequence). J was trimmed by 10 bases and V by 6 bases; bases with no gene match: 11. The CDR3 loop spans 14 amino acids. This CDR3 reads CASSPEGQEGIQYF. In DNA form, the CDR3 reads TGTGCCAGCAGCCCGGAGGGACAGGAGGGAATTCAGTACTTC.

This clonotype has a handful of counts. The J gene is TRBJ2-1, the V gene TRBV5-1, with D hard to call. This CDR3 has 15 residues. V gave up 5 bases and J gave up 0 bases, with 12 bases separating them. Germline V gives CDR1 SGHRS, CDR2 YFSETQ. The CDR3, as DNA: TGCGCCAGCAGGCCTCTTTCGAGCTCCTACAATGAGCAGTTCTTC. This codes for CASRPLSSSYNEQFF.

The chain's CDR3 is CASSYMGLGEPQHF. CDR3 coding DNA: TGTGCCAGCAGCTATATGGGTCTGGGGGAGCCCCAGCATTTT. J is TRBJ1-5 and V is TRBV5-4, with a tentative D call TRBD1 (5 bases). This CDR3 contains 14 residues. V lost 3 bases to trimming and J lost 8 bases, with 15 bases between them. Looked up from germline, CDR1 is SGHNT and CDR2 is YYREEE (reference sequence).

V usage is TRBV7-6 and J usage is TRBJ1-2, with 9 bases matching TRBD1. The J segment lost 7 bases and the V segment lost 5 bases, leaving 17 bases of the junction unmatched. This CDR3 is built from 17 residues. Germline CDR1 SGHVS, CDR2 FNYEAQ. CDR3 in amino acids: CASSPTFDGDRAFGYTF. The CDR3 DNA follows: TGTGCCAGCAGCCCCACGTTCGACGGGGACAGGGCGTTTGGCTACACCTTC.

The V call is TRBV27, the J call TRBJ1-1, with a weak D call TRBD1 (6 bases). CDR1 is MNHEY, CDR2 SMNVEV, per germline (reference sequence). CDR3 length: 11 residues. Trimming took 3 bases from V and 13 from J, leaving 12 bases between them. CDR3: CASSFTGLLFF. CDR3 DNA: TGTGCCAGCAGTTTCACAGGGTTACTTTTCTTT.

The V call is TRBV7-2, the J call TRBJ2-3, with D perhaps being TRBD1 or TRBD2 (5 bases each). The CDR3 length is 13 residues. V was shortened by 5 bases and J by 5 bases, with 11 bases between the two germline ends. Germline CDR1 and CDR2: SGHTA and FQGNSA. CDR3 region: CASSRGHVDTQYF. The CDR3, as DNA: TGTGCCAGCAGCCGGGGCCACGTAGATACGCAGTATTTT.

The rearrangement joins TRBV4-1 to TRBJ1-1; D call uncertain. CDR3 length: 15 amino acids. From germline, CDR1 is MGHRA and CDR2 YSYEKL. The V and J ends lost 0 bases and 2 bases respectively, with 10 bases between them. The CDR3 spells CASSQEVVVNTEAFF. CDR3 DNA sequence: TGCGCCAGCAGCCAAGAAGTGGTGGTAAACACTGAAGCTTTCTTT.

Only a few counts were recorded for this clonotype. CDR3 in DNA: TGTGCCAGCAGTTTAATGGGCAGCTCCTACGAGCAGTACTTC. Its protein product is CASSLMGSSYEQYF. The chain carries TRBV12-3 or TRBV12-4 and TRBJ2-7; D remains ambiguous. CDR3 length: 14 residues. The V end lost 2 bases, the J end lost 0 bases, and 8 bases lay between the germline ends.

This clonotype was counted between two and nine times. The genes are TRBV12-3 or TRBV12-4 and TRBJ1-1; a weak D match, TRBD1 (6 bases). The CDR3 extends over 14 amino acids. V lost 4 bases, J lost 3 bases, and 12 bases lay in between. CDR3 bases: TGTGCCAGCAGTTCCTCAGGGGTTTACACTGAAGCTTTCTTT. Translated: CASSSSGVYTEAFF.

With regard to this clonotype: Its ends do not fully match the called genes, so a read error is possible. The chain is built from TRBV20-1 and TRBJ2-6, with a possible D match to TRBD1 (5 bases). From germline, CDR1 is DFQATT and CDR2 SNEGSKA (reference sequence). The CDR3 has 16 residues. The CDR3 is CSAIVTGPSGANVLTF. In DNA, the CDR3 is TGCAGTGCTATTGTGACGGGTCCCTCTGGGGCCAATGTCCTGACTTTC.

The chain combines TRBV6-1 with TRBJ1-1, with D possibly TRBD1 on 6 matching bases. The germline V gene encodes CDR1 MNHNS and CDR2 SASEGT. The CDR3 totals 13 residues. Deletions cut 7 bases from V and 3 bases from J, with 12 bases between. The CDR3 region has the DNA TGTGCCAGCACCTTAGGGGGGTACACTGAAGCTTTCTTT. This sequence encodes CASTLGGYTEAFF.

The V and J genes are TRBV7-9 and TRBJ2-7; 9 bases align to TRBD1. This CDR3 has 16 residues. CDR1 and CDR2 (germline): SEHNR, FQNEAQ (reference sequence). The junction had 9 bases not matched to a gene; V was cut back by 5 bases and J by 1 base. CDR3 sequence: CASSLALGTGSYEQYF. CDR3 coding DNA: TGTGCCAGCAGCCTTGCCTTGGGGACAGGGTCCTACGAGCAGTACTTC.

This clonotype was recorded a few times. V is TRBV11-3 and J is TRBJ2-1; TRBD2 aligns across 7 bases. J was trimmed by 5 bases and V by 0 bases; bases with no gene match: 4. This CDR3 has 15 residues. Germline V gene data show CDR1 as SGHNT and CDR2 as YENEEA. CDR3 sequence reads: CASSLDGLDNNEQFF. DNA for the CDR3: TGTGCCAGCAGCTTAGACGGACTAGATAACAATGAGCAGTTCTTC.

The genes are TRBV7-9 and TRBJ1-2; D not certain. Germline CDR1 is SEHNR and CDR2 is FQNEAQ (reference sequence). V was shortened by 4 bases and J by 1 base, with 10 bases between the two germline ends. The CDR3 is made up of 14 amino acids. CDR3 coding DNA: TGTGCCAGCAGCTGGCCGGAGCTTAACTATGGCTACACCTTC. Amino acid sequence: CASSWPELNYGYTF.

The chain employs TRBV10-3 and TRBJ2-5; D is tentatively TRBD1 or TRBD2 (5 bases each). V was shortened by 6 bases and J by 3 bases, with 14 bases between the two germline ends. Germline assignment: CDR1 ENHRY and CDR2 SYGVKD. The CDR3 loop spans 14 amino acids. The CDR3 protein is CAIRPPGPKETQYF. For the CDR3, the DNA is TGTGCCATCAGGCCACCGGGACCTAAAGAGACCCAGTACTTC.

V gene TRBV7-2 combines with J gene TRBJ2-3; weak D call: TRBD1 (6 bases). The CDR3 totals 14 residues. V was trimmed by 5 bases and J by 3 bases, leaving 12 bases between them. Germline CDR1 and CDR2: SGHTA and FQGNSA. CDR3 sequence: CASSPRQVTDTQYF. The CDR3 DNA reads TGTGCCAGCAGCCCGAGACAGGTGACAGATACGCAGTATTTT.

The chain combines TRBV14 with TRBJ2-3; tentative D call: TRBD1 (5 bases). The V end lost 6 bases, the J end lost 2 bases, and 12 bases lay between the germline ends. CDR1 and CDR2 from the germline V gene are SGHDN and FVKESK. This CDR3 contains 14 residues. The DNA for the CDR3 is TGTGCCAGCAGTGATCGACAGTACACAGATACGCAGTATTTT. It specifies CASSDRQYTDTQYF.

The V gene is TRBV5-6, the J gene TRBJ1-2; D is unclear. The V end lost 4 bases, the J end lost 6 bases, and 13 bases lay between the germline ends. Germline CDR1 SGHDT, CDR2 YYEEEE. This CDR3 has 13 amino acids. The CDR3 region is CASSGHGKDGYTF. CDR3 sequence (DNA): TGTGCCAGCAGCGGCCATGGGAAGGATGGCTACACCTTC.

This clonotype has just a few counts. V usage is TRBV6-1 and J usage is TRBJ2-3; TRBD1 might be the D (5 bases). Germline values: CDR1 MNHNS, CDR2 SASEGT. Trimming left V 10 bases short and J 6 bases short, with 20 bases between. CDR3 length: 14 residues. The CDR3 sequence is CATTWGPAPDTQYF. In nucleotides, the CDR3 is TGTGCCACCACTTGGGGCCCAGCCCCGGATACGCAGTATTTT.

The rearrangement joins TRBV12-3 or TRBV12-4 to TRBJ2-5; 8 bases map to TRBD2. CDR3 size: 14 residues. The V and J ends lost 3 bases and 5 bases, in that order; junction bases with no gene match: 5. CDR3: CASSFGTSTETQYF. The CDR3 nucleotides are TGTGCCAGCAGTTTCGGGACTAGTACTGAGACCCAGTACTTC.

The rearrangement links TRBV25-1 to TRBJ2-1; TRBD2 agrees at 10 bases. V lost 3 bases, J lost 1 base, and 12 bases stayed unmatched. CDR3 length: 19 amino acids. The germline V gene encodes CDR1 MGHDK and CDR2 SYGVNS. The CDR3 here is CASSDPGLARGGSYNEQFF. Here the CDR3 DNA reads TGTGCCAGCAGTGATCCGGGACTAGCGCGGGGCGGATCCTACAATGAGCAGTTCTTC. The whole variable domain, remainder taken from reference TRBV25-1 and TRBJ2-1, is EADIYQTPRYLVIGTGKKITLECSQTMGHDKMYWYQQDPGMELHLIHYSYGVNSTEKGDLSSESTVSRIRTEHFPLTLESARPSHTSQYLCASSDPGLARGGSYNEQFFGPGTRLTVL.

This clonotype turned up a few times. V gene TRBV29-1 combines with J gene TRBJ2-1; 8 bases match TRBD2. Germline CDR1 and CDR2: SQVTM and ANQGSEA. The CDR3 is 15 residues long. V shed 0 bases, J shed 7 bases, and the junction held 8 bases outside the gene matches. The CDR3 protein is CSVEDPGLVRNEQFF. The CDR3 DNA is TGCAGCGTTGAAGATCCGGGACTAGTCCGAAATGAGCAGTTCTTC.

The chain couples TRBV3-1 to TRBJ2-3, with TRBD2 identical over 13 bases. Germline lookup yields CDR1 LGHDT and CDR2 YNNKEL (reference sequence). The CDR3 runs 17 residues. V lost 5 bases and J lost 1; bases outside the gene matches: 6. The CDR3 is CASSSGGTSGGTDTQYF. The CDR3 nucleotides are TGTGCCAGCAGCTCTGGAGGGACTAGCGGGGGCACAGATACGCAGTATTTT.

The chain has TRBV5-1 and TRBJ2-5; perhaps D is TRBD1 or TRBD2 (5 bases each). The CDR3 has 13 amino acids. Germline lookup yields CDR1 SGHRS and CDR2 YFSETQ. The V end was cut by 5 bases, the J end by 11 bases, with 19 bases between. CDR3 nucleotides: TGCGCCAGCAGATTCGACAGTGGTAGGGAGCAGTACTTC. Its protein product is CASRFDSGREQYF.

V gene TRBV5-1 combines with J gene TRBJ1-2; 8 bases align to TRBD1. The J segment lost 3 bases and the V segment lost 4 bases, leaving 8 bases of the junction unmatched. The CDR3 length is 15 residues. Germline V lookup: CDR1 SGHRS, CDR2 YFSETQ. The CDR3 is CASSTPGQAYYGYTF. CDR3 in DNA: TGCGCCAGCAGCACCCCGGGACAGGCTTACTATGGCTACACCTTC.

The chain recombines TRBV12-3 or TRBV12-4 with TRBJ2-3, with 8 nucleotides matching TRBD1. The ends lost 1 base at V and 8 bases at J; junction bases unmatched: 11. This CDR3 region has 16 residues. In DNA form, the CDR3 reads TGTGCCAGCAGTTTAGTGTTAAGGACAGGGCTGACTACGCAGTATTTT. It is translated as CASSLVLRTGLTTQYF.

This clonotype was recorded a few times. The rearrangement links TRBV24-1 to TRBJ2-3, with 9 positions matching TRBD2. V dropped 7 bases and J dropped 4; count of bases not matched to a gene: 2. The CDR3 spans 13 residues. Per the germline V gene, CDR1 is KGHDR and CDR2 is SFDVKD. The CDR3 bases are TGTGCCACCAGCCTAGCGGGGTCAGATACGCAGTATTTT. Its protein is CATSLAGSDTQYF.

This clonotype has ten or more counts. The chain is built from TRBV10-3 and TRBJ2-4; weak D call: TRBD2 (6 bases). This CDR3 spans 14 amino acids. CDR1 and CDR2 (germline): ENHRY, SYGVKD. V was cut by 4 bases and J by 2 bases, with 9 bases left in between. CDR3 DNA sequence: TGTGCCATCAGTGTGGGGGGACCCAAAAACATTCAGTACTTC. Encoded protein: CAISVGGPKNIQYF.

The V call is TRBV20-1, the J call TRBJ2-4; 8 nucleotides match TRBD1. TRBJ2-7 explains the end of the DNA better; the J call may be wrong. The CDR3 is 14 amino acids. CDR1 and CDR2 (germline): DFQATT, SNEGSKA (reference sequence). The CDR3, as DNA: TGCAGTGCTAGAGCCTGGACAGGGACCTACGAGCAGTACTTC. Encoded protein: CSARAWTGTYEQYF.